This paragraph covers one T cell receptor beta chain sequence. Its antigen is unknown. These data belong to a study of T cell responses to AZD1222 COVID-19 vaccine. Study-level results: At baseline, seropositivity was found in only six or seven AZD1222 recipients.

CDR3 length: 13 residues. Trimming left V 10 bases short and J 1 base short, with 14 bases between. The germline V gene has CDR1 ENHRY and CDR2 SYGVKD. Data came from immunoSEQ multiplex PCR; TCRdb stores just in-frame clones and leaves some out. The sample includes some 170,000 clones, over 85% of them seen just once. The sample in question was peripheral blood, obtained on day 0 of AZD1222 vaccination. This sequence joins TRBV10-3 and TRBJ2-7, with no clear D. This receptor was taken from an adult in good health. This chain's CDR3 is CATTLGPSYEQYF. The CDR3 region has the DNA TGTGCCACAACCCTCGGGCCGTCCTACGAGCAGTACTTC.